This TCR beta chain was sequenced during a study of naive and memory T cell subsets. Study observations and caveats: Especially in CD8 cells, naive repertoires contained a few larger clonotypes, possibly CD45RA-re-expressing memory cells. In CD4 and CD8 cells, diversity dropped from naive through EMRA.

The CDR3 is 16 residues long. CDR1 is SGHDN and CDR2 is FVKESK in the germline V gene. V dropped 4 bases and J dropped 5; count of bases not matched to a gene: 10. This clonotype was counted a few times. Its antigen is unidentified. The beta constant-region primer was an equimolar mix of two oligonucleotides covering TRBC1 and TRBC2. The ligated cDNA underwent four PCR rounds using SP2 and nested alpha and beta constant-region primers. A 12-nucleotide UMI and the SP2 primer were added to the cDNA 3' end by oligonucleotide ligation. TCRdb called the UMI-ligation and nested PCR reads again in MiXCR, with one record for every CDR3 protein. Here the sample spans roughly 99,000 distinct CDR3 sequences, 11% being singletons.

Sequencing input: naive CD4+ T cells from blood. This clonotype was obtained from a human donor in good health. This sequence joins TRBV14 and TRBJ2-1, with 8 bases lining up with TRBD2. The CDR3 nucleotides read TGTGCCAGCAGCCCCTTAGCGGGGTATTCCAACAATGAGCAGTTCTTC. This gives the protein CASSPLAGYSNNEQFF. The full variable domain, rest sourced from reference TRBV14 and TRBJ2-1, is EAGVTQFPSHSVIEKGQTVTLRCDPISGHDNLYWYRRVMGKEIKFLLHFVKESKQDESGMPNNRFLAERTGGTYSTLKVQPAELEDSGVYFCASSPLAGYSNNEQFFGPGTRLTVL.